This T cell receptor (beta chain) was profiled in a study of T cells in Graves' hyperthyroidism and ophthalmopathy. A note on this clonotype: It may be a read error: a sequence one base away is much more abundant.

The CDR3 sequence is 15 residues long. Germline V gene sequence: CDR1 KGHDR, CDR2 SFDVKD. With 4 bases removed from V and 7 bases from J, the gap between germline ends came to 15 bases. From RNA transcripts, TCR beta CDR3 regions were amplified. A set of HTBI primers served as the primers for a first-round RT-PCR of the TCR CDR3. TCRdb processed the multiplex PCR reads anew with MiXCR; each CDR3 protein has one entry. The sample includes more than 300,000 distinct CDR3 sequences, roughly 18% seen only once; the top ten take 35% to 50%. The sample taken for sequencing was blood. The source of this sequence is a man in his late teens or twenties with Graves' ophthalmopathy. The chain links TRBV24-1 to TRBJ1-4, with D tentatively TRBD1 (5 bases). CDR3 amino acids: CATSDRRGESEKLFF. The CDR3 region has the DNA TGTGCCACCAGTGACCGACGGGGGGAGAGTGAAAAACTGTTTTTT.